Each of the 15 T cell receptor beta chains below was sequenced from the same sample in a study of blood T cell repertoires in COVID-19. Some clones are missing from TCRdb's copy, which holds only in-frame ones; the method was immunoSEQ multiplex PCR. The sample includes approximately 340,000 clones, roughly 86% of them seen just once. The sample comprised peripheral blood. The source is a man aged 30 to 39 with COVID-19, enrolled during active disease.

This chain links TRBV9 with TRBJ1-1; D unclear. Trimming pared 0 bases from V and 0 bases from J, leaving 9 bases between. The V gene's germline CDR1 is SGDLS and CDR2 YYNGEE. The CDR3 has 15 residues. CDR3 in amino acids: CASSVAGTMNTEAFF. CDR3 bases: TGTGCCAGCAGCGTAGCCGGCACTATGAACACTGAAGCTTTCTTT. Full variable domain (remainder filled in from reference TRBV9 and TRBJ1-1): DSGVTQTPKHLITATGQRVTLRCSPRSGDLSVYWYQQSLDQGLQFLIQYYNGEERAKGNILERFSAQQFPDLHSELNLSSLELGDSALYFCASSVAGTMNTEAFFGQGTRLTVV.

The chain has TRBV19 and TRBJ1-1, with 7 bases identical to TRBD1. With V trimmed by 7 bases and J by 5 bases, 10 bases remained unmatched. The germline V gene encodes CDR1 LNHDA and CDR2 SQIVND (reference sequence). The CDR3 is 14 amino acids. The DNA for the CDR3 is TGTGCCAGTATGTCGACAGGGACGGAAACTGAAGCTTTCTTT. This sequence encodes CASMSTGTETEAFF.

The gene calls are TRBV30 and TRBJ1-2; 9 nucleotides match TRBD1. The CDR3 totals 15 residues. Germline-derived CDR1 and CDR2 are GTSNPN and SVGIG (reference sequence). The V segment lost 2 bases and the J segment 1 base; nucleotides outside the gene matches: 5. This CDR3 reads CAWSLQGAHNYGYTF. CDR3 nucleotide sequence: TGTGCCTGGAGTCTACAGGGGGCCCATAACTATGGCTACACCTTC.

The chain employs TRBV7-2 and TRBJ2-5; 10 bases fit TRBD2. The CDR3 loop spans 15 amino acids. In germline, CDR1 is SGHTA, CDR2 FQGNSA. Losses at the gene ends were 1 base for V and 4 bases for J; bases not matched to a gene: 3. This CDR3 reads CASSLGSGRGETQYF. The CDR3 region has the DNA TGTGCCAGCAGCTTAGGAAGCGGGAGGGGAGAGACCCAGTACTTC.

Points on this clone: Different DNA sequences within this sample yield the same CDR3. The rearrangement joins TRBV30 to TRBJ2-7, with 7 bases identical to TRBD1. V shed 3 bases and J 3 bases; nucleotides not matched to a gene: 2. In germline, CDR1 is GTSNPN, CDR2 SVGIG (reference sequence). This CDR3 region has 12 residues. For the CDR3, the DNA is TGTGCCTGGAGCCGGACAGGCTACGAGCAGTACTTC. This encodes CAWSRTGYEQYF.

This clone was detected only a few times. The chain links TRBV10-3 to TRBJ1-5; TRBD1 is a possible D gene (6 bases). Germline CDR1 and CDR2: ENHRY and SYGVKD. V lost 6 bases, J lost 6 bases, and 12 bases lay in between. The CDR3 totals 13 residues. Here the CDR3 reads CAISRQEAQPQHF. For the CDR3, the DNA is TGTGCCATCAGCAGACAGGAGGCTCAGCCCCAGCATTTT.

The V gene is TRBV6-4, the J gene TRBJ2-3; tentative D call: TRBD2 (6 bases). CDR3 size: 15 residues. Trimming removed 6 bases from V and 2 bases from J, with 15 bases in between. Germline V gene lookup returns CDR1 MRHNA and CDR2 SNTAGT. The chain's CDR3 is CASRTSGFYTDTQYF. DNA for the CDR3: TGTGCCAGCAGGACGAGCGGGTTCTACACAGATACGCAGTATTTT.

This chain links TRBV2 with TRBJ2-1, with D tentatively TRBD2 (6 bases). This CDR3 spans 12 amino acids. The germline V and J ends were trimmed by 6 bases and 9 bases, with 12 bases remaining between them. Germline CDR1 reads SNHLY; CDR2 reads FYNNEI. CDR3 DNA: TGTGCCAGCAGCCGGCGGGGCGGTGAGCAGTTCTTC. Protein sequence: CASSRRGGEQFF.

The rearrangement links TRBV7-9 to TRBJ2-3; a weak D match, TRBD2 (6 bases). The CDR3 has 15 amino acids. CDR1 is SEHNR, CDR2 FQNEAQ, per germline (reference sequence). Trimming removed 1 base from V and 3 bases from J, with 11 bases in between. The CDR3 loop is CASSLEAGPTDTQYF. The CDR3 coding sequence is TGTGCCAGCAGCTTAGAGGCGGGACCGACAGATACGCAGTATTTT.

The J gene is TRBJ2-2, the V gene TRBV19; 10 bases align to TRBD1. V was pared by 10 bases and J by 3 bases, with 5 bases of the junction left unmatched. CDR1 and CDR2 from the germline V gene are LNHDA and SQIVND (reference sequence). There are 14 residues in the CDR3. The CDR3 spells CATRQGADTGELFF. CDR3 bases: TGTGCCACCCGACAGGGGGCGGACACCGGGGAGCTGTTTTTT.

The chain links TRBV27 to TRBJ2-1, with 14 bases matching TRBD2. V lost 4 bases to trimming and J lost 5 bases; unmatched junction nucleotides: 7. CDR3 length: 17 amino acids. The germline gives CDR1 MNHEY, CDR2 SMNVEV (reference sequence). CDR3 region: CASSSGTSGSPHNEQFF. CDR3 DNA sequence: TGTGCCAGCAGTTCCGGGACTAGCGGGAGTCCCCACAATGAGCAGTTCTTC.

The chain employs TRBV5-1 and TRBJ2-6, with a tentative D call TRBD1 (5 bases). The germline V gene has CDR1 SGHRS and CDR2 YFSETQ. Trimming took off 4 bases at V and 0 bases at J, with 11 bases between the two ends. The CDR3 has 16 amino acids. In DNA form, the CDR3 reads TGCGCCAGCAGCAGGGGTATCATCTCTGGGGCCAACGTCCTGACTTTC. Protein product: CASSRGIISGANVLTF.

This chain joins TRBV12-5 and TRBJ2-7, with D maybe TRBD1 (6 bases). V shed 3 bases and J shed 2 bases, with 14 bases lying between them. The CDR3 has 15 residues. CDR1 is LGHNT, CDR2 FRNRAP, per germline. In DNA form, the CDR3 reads TGTGCTAGTGGTTTCCGACAGGTGGGGACCTACGAGCAGTACTTC. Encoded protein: CASGFRQVGTYEQYF.

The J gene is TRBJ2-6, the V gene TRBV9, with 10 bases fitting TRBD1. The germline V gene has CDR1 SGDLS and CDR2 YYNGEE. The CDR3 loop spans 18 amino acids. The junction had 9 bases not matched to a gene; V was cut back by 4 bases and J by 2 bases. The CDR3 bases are TGTGCCAGCAGCCCCCGACAGGGGGCGCTTACTGGGGCCAACGTCCTGACTTTC. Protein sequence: CASSPRQGALTGANVLTF.

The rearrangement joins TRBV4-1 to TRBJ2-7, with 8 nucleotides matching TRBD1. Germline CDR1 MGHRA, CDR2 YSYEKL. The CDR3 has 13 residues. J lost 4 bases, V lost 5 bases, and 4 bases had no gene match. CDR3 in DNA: TGCGCCAGCAGCTTAGACAGGGGTTACGAGCAGTACTTC. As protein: CASSLDRGYEQYF.